The rows below give T cell receptor beta chains drawn from one sample of a study of molecular identifiers for immune sequencing clone quantification. TCRdb re-derived calls from the PCR reads in MiXCR, one entry per CDR3 protein. The table includes 400,000 to 600,000 distinct CDR3 sequences, about a fifth detected once. Sequenced input: naive CD8+ T cells from blood, with Jurkat cell RNA spiked in. These TCRs come from a human donor in good health. Some libraries in this study had Jurkat cell RNA spiked in. CDR3s include the opening cysteine and the closing phenylalanine or tryptophan. D genes are given only for firm matches. The listing skips clone size in some rows; elsewhere it reads once, few, many or a size class.

cdr3_aa	cdr3_nt	cdr3_length	j_call	v_call	clone_size	d_call
CASSRDLSGVTGEQYF	TGCGCCAGCAGCCGAGATCTATCAGGGGTTACGGGTGAGCAGTACTTC	16	TRBJ2-7	TRBV4-3	few	NA
CASSYSLGQGGETQYF	TGTGCCAGCAGTTACTCTCTAGGGCAGGGCGGTGAGACCCAGTACTTC	16	TRBJ2-5	TRBV6-5	few	NA
CASSYIRTSGANVLTF	TGTGCCAGCAGTTACATCCGAACCTCTGGGGCCAACGTCCTGACTTTC	16	TRBJ2-6	TRBV6-2/TRBV6-3	few	NA
CASSGGDTTYEQYF	TGTGCCAGCAGTGGAGGGGACACCACCTACGAGCAGTACTTC	14	TRBJ2-7	TRBV2	many	NA
CSARDWTGLGQPQHF	TGCAGTGCTAGAGATTGGACGGGGCTGGGGCAGCCCCAGCATTTT	15	TRBJ1-5	TRBV20-1	many	NA
CASRDSKETQYF	TGTGCCAGCAGGGACAGTAAAGAGACCCAGTACTTC	12	TRBJ2-5	TRBV6-1	few	NA
CASSQEQGLSHYGYTF	TGCGCCAGCAGCCAAGAGCAGGGCTTATCTCACTATGGCTACACCTTC	16	TRBJ1-2	TRBV4-1	many	NA
CASSSEQGDFYEQYF	TGTGCCAGCAGCTCAGAACAGGGGGACTTCTACGAGCAGTACTTC	15	TRBJ2-7	TRBV21-1	NA	NA
CASSYSPPGQTEQYF	TGTGCCAGCAGTTACTCGCCGCCAGGCCAAACGGAGCAGTACTTC	15	TRBJ2-7	TRBV6-5	NA	NA
CASSESWETQYF	TGTGCCAGCAGTGAATCATGGGAGACCCAGTACTTC	12	TRBJ2-5	TRBV6-1	NA	NA
CASSQVRGAPGELFF	TGCGCCAGCAGCCAAGTTCGGGGAGCCCCCGGGGAGCTGTTTTTT	15	TRBJ2-2	TRBV4-3	NA	NA
CASSYKGQGTEAFF	TGTGCCAGCAGTTACAAAGGACAGGGTACTGAAGCTTTCTTT	14	TRBJ1-1	TRBV6-5	many	TRBD1
CASSPVMTGGVDTEAFF	TGTGCCAGCAGCCCCGTGATGACAGGGGGAGTGGACACTGAAGCTTTCTTT	17	TRBJ1-1	TRBV5-4	many	TRBD1
CASSLEGSPYEQYF	TGCGCCAGCAGCTTGGAGGGAAGCCCCTACGAGCAGTACTTC	14	TRBJ2-7	TRBV5-1	many	NA
CASTKAGQENYEQYF	TGTGCCAGCACTAAAGCGGGACAGGAGAACTACGAGCAGTACTTC	15	TRBJ2-7	TRBV6-2/TRBV6-3	NA	NA
CAWGGETRTGSYNEQFF	TGTGCCTGGGGGGGGGAAACCCGGACAGGATCCTACAATGAGCAGTTCTTC	17	TRBJ2-1	TRBV30	few	NA
CASSQISGMLFF	TGCGCCAGCAGCCAAATTTCAGGGATGCTGTTTTTT	12	TRBJ1-4	TRBV4-3	many	NA
CSAPTLRHAGAEAFF	TGCAGTGCCCCCACCCTTCGACACGCGGGGGCTGAAGCTTTCTTT	15	TRBJ1-1	TRBV20-1	NA	NA
CASSQSEGGFDTEAFF	TGCGCCAGCAGCCAGAGTGAAGGGGGATTTGACACTGAAGCTTTCTTT	16	TRBJ1-1	TRBV4-1	many	NA
CASSGLAENNEQFF	TGTGCCAGCAGTGGACTAGCGGAGAACAATGAGCAGTTCTTC	14	TRBJ2-1	TRBV28	NA	TRBD2
CASSQDVSLETQYF	TGTGCCAGCAGCCAAGACGTCAGTCTTGAGACCCAGTACTTC	14	TRBJ2-5	TRBV3-1	NA	NA
CASRGTSGYNEQFF	TGTGCCAGCAGGGGGACTAGCGGATACAATGAGCAGTTCTTC	14	TRBJ2-1	TRBV25-1	few	TRBD2
CACSLGQGNQPQHF	TGTGCCTGCAGCCTAGGACAGGGCAACCAGCCCCAGCATTTT	14	TRBJ1-5	TRBV7-9	NA	TRBD1
CAISQGDFEAYEQYF	TGTGCCATCAGCCAGGGGGACTTTGAAGCCTACGAGCAGTACTTC	15	TRBJ2-7	TRBV10-3	NA	NA
CASSQVGRPRSGNTIYF	TGTGCCAGCAGCCAAGTAGGCAGGCCCCGCTCTGGAAACACCATATATTTT	17	TRBJ1-3	TRBV14	few	NA
CASSQHRLTGGNSPLHF	TGCGCCAGCAGCCAACATCGACTTACAGGGGGGAATTCACCCCTCCACTTT	17	TRBJ1-6	TRBV4-3	NA	TRBD1
CASSSRVNNQPQHF	TGTGCCAGCAGTTCCAGGGTAAACAATCAGCCCCAGCATTTT	14	TRBJ1-5	TRBV28	NA	NA
CASSLVTSGRQFQPSNEQFF	TGCGCCAGCAGCTTGGTGACTAGCGGGAGACAGTTTCAGCCCTCCAATGAGCAGTTCTTC	20	TRBJ2-1	TRBV5-1	once	TRBD2
CASSLTGASYEQYF	TGTGCCAGCAGCCTGACAGGGGCCTCCTACGAGCAGTACTTC	14	TRBJ2-7	TRBV27	many	TRBD1
CASSLSNSEDTQYF	TGTGCCAGCAGCTTATCTAACAGCGAGGATACGCAGTATTTT	14	TRBJ2-3	TRBV7-2	many	NA
CASSYDSRHFNEQFF	TGTGCCAGCAGTTACGACAGCAGACATTTCAATGAGCAGTTCTTC	15	TRBJ2-1	TRBV6-2/TRBV6-3	NA	NA
CASTPGSADTQYF	TGTGCCAGCACCCCCGGGAGTGCAGATACGCAGTATTTT	13	TRBJ2-3	TRBV11-2	few	NA
CASSPKMDSPNTDTQYF	TGTGCCAGCAGCCCAAAAATGGACTCGCCGAACACAGATACGCAGTATTTT	17	TRBJ2-3	TRBV9	few	NA
CASSQVPTTGAYEQYF	TGCGCCAGCAGCCAAGTCCCAACCACGGGGGCCTACGAGCAGTACTTC	16	TRBJ2-7	TRBV4-1	NA	NA
CASSQDPSTDTQYF	TGCGCCAGCAGCCAAGACCCGAGCACAGATACGCAGTATTTT	14	TRBJ2-3	TRBV4-3	many	NA
CASSSLGYNQPQHF	TGTGCCAGCAGTTCGCTAGGGTACAATCAGCCCCAGCATTTT	14	TRBJ1-5	TRBV27	NA	NA
CASSYTGTGQETQYF	TGTGCCAGCAGTTACACTGGGACAGGGCAAGAGACCCAGTACTTC	15	TRBJ2-5	TRBV6-5	NA	TRBD1
CASSLLVTGSLDTQYF	TGTGCCAGCAGCTTACTTGTGACAGGGAGTTTAGATACGCAGTATTTT	16	TRBJ2-3	TRBV11-2	few	TRBD1
CATQGIHTEAFF	TGTGCCACCCAGGGGATACACACTGAAGCTTTCTTT	12	TRBJ1-1	TRBV7-9	few	NA
CASSLTSGASSTDTQYF	TGTGCCAGCAGCTTAACTAGCGGGGCCTCTAGCACAGATACGCAGTATTTT	17	TRBJ2-3	TRBV7-2	many	TRBD2
CASSGTYSDTQYF	TGTGCCAGCAGTGGGACTTATTCGGATACGCAGTATTTT	13	TRBJ2-3	TRBV12-3/TRBV12-4	many	NA
CASSLAKEVTRLAGTGETQYF	TGTGCCAGCAGCTTAGCAAAGGAGGTCACGCGACTAGCGGGGACGGGAGAGACCCAGTACTTC	21	TRBJ2-5	TRBV7-8	NA	TRBD2
CASNMDRGRFGETQYF	TGTGCCAGCAACATGGACAGGGGCCGCTTTGGGGAGACCCAGTACTTC	16	TRBJ2-5	TRBV2	few	TRBD1
CASSPAGTNYEQYF	TGCGCCAGCAGCCCAGCGGGAACTAACTACGAGCAGTACTTC	14	TRBJ2-7	TRBV4-1	few	TRBD2